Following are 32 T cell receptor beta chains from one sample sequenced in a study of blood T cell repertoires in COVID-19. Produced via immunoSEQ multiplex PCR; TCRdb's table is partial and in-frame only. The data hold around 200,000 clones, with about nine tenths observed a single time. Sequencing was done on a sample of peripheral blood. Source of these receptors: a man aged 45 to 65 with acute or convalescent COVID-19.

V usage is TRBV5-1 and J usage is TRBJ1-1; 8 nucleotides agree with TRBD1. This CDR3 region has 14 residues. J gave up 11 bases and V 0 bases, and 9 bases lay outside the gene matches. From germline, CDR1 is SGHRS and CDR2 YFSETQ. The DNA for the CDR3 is TGCGCCAGCAGCTTGGCCCTGACAGGGGAAGGGGCTTTCTTT. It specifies CASSLALTGEGAFF.

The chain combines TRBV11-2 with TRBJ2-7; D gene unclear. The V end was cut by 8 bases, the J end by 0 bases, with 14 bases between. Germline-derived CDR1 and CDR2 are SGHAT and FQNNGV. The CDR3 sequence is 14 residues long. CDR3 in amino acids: CASREDTTSYEQYF. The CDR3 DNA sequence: TGTGCCAGCCGCGAAGACACAACCTCCTACGAGCAGTACTTC.

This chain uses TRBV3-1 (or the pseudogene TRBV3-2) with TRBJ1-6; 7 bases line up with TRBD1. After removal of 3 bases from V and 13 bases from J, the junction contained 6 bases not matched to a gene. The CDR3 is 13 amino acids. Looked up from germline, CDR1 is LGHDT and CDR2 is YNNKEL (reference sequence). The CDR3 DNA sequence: TGTGCCAGCAGCCAGAGGGGGCTCTTGCCCCTCCACTTT. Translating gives CASSQRGLLPLHF.

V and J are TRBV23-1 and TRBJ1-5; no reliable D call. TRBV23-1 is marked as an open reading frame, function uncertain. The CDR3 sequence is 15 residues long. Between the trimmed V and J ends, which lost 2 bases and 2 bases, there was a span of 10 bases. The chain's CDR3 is CASSQSGRGNQPQHF. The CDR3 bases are TGCGCCAGCAGTCAAAGCGGTAGAGGCAATCAGCCCCAGCATTTT.

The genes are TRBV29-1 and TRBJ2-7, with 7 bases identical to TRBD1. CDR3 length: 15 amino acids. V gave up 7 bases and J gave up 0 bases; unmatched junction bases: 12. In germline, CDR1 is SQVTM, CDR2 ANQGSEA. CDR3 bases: TGCAGCGCCCGGACAGGATTACAAAGCTCCTACGAGCAGTACTTC. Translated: CSARTGLQSSYEQYF.

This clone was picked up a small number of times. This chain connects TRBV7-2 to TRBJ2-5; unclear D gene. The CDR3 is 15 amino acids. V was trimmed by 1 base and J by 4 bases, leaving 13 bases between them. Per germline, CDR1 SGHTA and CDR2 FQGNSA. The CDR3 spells CASSLEGQAPETQYF. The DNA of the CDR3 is TGTGCCAGCAGCTTAGAAGGCCAGGCACCAGAGACCCAGTACTTC.

Written as DNA, the CDR3 is TGTGCCAGCAGTCTAGTTGGGACAGGGGGGGTCGCCTACGAGCAGTACTTC. Translated: CASSLVGTGGVAYEQYF. V and J are TRBV27 and TRBJ2-7; 11 bases map to TRBD1. V dropped 5 bases and J dropped 2; count of bases not matched to a gene: 11. The CDR3 has 17 amino acids. CDR1 is MNHEY and CDR2 is SMNVEV in the germline V gene (reference sequence).

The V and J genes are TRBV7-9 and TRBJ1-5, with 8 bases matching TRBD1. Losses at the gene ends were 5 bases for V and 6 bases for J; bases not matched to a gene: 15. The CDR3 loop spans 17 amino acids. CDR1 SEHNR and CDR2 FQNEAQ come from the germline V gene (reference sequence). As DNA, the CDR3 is TGTGCCAGCAGCGCTAGCGGATATCCAGGGGGCGGTCAGCCCCAGCATTTT. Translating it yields CASSASGYPGGGQPQHF.

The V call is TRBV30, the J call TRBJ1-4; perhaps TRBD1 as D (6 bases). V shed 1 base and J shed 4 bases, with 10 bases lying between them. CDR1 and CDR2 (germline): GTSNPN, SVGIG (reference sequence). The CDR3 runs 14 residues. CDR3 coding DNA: TGTGCCTGGAGTGCTCGGACAGATAATGAAAAACTGTTTTTT. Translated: CAWSARTDNEKLFF.

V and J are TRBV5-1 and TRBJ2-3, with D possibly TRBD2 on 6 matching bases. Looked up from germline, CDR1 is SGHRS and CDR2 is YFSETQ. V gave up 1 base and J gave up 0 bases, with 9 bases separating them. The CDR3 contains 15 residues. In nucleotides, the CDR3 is TGCGCCAGCAGCTTGCGTGGGGGGAGCACAGATACGCAGTATTTT. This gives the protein CASSLRGGSTDTQYF.

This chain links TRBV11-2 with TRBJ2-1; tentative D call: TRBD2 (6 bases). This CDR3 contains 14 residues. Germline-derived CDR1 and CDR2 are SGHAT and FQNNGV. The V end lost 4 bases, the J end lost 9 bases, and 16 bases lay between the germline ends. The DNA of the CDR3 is TGTGCCAGCAGCTACTTAACTAGCTCAGCTGAGCAGTTCTTC. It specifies CASSYLTSSAEQFF.

The CDR3, as DNA: TGTGCCAGCAGCCAGCAGGGGGCGCCCACCTTC. Its protein is CASSQQGAPTF. The V gene is TRBV3-1 (or the pseudogene TRBV3-2), the J gene TRBJ1-2; 8 bases agree with TRBD1. The CDR3 has 11 residues. CDR1 LGHDT and CDR2 YNNKEL come from the germline V gene (reference sequence). Trimming cost V 3 bases and J 13 bases; bases outside gene matches: 4.

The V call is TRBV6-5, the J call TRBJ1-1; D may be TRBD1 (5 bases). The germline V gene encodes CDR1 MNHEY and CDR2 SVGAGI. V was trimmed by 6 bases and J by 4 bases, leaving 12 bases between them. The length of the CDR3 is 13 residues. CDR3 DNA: TGTGCCAGCAGCACGGTGGGGCGCACTGAAGCTTTCTTT. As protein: CASSTVGRTEAFF.

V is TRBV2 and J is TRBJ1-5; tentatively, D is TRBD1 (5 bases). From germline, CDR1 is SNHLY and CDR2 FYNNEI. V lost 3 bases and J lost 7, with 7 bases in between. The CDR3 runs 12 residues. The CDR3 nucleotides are TGTGCCAGCAGTGACGGGGGACAGCCCCAGCATTTT. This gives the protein CASSDGGQPQHF. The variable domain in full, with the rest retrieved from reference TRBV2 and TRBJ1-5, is EPEVTQTPSHQVTQMGQEVILRCVPISNHLYFYWYRQILGQKVEFLVSFYNNEISEKSEIFDDQFSVERPDGSNFTLKIRSTKLEDSAMYFCASSDGGQPQHFGDGTRLSIL.

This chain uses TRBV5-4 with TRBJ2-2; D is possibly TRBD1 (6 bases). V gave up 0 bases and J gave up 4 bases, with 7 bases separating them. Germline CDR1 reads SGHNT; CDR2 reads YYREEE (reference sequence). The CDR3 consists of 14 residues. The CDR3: CASSLEGVTGELFF. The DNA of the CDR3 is TGTGCCAGCAGCTTGGAGGGGGTCACCGGGGAGCTGTTTTTT. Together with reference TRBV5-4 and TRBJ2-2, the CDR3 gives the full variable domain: ETGVTQSPTHLIKTRGQQVTLRCSSQSGHNTVSWYQQALGQGPQFIFQYYREEENGRGNFPPRFSGLQFPNYSSELNVNALELDDSALYLCASSLEGVTGELFFGEGSRLTVL.

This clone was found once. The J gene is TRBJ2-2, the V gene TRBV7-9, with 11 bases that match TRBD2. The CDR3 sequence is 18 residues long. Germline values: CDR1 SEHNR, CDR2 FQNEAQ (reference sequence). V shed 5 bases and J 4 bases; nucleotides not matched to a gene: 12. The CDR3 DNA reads TGTGCCAGCAGCCCAACCCCCTCTAGCGGGGGGAGCACCGGGGAGCTGTTTTTT. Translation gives CASSPTPSSGGSTGELFF.

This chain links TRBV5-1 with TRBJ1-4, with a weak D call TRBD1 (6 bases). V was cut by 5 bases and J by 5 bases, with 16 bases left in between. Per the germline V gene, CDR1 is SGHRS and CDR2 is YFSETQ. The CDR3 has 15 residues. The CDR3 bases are TGCGCCAGCAGGTTCCTGGGGCAGGGGAATGAAAAACTGTTTTTT. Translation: CASRFLGQGNEKLFF.

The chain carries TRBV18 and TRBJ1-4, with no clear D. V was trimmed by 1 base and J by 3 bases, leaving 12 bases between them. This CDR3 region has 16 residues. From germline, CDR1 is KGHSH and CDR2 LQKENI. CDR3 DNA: TGTGCCAGCTCACCACTTGCGGGGATCCCTAATGAAAAACTGTTTTTT. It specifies CASSPLAGIPNEKLFF.

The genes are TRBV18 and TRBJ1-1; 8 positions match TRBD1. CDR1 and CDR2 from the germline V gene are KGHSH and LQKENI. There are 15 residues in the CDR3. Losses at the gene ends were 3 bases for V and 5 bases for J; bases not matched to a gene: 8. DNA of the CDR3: TGTGCCAGCTCACCCCCGGGACAGGAGGGGACTGAAGCTTTCTTT. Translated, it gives CASSPPGQEGTEAFF.

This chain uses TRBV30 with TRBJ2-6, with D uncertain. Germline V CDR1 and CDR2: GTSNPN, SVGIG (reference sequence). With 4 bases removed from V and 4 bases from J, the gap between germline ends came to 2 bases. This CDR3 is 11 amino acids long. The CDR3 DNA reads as TGTGCCTGGACAGGGGCCAACGTCCTGACTTTC. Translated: CAWTGANVLTF. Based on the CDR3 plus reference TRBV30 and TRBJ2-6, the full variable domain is SQTIHQWPATLVQPVGSPLSLECTVEGTSNPNLYWYRQAAGRGLQLLFYSVGIGQISSEVPQNLSASRPQDRQFILSSKKLLLSDSGFYLCAWTGANVLTFGAGSRLTVL.

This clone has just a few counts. In nucleotides, the CDR3 is TGTGCCAGCAGCTTAGCGGAGATGGAGACCCAGTACTTC. This codes for CASSLAEMETQYF. The rearrangement links TRBV11-2 to TRBJ2-5, with no clear D. CDR1 is SGHAT, CDR2 FQNNGV, per germline. Trimming left V 1 base short and J 5 bases short, with 8 bases between. This CDR3 is built from 13 residues.

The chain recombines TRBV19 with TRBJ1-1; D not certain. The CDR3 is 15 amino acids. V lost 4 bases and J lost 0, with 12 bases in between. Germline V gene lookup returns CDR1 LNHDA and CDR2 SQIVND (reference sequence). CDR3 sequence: CASSRMPVVNTEAFF. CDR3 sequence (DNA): TGTGCCAGTAGTAGAATGCCAGTGGTGAACACTGAAGCTTTCTTT.

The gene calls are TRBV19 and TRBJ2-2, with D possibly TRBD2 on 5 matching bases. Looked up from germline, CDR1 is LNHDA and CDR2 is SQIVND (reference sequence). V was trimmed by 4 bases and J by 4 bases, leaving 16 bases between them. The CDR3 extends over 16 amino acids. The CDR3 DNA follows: TGTGCCAGTAGTACCCCCACGTCCCGGGGCACCGGGGAGCTGTTTTTT. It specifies CASSTPTSRGTGELFF.

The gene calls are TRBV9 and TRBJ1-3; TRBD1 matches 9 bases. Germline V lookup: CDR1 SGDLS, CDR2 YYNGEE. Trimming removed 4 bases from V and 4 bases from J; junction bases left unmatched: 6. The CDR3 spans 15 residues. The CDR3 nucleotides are TGTGCCAGCAGCACTGGACAGGGGTGGGGAAACACCATATATTTT. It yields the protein CASSTGQGWGNTIYF.

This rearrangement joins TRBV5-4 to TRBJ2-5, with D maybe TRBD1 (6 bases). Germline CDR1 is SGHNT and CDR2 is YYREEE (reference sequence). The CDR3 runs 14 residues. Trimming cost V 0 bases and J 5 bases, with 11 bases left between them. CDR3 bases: TGTGCCAGCAGCTTGGAGGGGGTCCGGGAGACCCAGTACTTC. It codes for CASSLEGVRETQYF.

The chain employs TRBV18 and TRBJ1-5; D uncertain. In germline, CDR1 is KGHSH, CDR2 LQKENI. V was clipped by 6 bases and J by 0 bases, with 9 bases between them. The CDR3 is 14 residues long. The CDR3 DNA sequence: TGTGCCAGCTCCGAGGAATATAGCAATCAGCCCCAGCATTTT. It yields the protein CASSEEYSNQPQHF.

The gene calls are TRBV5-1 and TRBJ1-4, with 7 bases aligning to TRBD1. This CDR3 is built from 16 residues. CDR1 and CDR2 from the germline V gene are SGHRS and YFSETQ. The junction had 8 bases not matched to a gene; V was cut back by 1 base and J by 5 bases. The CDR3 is CASSLNPGGQNEKLFF. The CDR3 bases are TGCGCCAGCAGCTTGAATCCAGGGGGACAGAATGAAAAACTGTTTTTT.

CDR3 DNA: TGTGCCAGCAGCTTACAGGGACAGTTTATTGATGGTTCACCCCTCCACTTT. Its protein is CASSLQGQFIDGSPLHF. This sequence joins TRBV7-8 and TRBJ1-6, with 7 bases fitting TRBD1. This CDR3 is built from 17 residues. J was trimmed by 9 bases and V by 2 bases; bases with no gene match: 13. Germline loops: CDR1 SGHVS, CDR2 FQNEAQ.

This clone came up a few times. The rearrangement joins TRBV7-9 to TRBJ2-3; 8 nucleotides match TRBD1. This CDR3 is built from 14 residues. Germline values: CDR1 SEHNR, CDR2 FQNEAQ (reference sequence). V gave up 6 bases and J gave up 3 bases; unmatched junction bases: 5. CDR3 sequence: CASSRQGLTDTQYF. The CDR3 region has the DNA TGTGCCAGCAGTAGACAGGGGTTAACAGATACGCAGTATTTT.

CDR3 residues: CAIRPGTGAVGELFF. In DNA form, the CDR3 reads TGTGCCATCAGGCCGGGTACAGGGGCGGTCGGGGAGCTGTTTTTT. The rearrangement joins TRBV10-3 to TRBJ2-2; TRBD1 aligns across 7 bases. This CDR3 spans 15 amino acids. The V and J ends lost 6 bases and 7 bases, in that order; junction bases with no gene match: 11. CDR1 and CDR2 (germline): ENHRY, SYGVKD.

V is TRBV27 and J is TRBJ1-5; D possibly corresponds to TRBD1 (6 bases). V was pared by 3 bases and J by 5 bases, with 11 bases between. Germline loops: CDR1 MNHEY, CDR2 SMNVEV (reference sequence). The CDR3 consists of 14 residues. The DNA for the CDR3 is TGTGCCAGCAGTTTTTCCGGGGGGCATCAGCCCCAGCATTTT. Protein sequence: CASSFSGGHQPQHF.

CDR3 amino acids: CASSLAGLAEQFF. CDR3 bases: TGTGCCAGCAGCTTGGCAGGGTTGGCTGAGCAGTTCTTC. This chain connects TRBV7-9 to TRBJ2-1, with a weak D call TRBD1 (5 bases). Deletions cut 3 bases from V and 9 bases from J, with 12 bases between. The germline gives CDR1 SEHNR, CDR2 FQNEAQ (reference sequence). CDR3 size: 13 residues. Full variable domain (missing parts from reference TRBV7-9 and TRBJ2-1): DTGVSQNPRHKITKRGQNVTFRCDPISEHNRLYWYRQTLGQGPEFLTYFQNEAQLEKSRLLSDRFSAERPKGSFSTLEIQRTEQGDSAMYLCASSLAGLAEQFFGPGTRLTVL.